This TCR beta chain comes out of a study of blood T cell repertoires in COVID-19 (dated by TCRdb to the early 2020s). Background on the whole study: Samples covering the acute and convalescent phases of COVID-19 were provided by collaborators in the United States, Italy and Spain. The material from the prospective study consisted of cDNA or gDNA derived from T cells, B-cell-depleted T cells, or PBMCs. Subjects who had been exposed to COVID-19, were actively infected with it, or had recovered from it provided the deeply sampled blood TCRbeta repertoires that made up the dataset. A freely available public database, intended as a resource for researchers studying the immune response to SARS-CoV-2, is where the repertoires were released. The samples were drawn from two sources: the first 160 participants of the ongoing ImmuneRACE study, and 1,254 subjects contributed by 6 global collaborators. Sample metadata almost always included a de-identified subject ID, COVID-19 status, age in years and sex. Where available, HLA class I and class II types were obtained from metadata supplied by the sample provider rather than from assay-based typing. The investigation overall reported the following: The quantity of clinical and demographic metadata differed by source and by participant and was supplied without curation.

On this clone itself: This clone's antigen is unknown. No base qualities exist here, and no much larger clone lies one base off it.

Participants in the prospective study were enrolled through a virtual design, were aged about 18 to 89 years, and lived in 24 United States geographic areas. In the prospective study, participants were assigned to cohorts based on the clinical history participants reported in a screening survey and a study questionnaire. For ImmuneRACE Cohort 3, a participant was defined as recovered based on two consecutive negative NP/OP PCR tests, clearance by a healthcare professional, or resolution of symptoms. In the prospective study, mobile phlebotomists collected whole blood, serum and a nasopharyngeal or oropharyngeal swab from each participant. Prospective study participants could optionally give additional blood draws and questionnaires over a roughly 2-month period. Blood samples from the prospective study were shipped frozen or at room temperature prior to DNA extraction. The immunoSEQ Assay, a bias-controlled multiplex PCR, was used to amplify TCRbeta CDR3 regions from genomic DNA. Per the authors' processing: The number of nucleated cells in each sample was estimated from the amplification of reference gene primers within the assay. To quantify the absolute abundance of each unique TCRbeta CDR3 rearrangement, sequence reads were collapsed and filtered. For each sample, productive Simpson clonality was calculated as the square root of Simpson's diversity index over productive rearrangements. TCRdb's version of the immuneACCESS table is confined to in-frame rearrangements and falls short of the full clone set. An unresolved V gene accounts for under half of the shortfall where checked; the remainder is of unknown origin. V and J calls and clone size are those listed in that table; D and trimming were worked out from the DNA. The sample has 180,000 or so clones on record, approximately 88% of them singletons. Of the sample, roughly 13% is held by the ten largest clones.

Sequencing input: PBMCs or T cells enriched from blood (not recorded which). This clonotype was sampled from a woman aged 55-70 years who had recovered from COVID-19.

The CDR3 sequence is CASRLAGNTEAFF. The nucleotides are TGTGCCAGCAGACTCGCAGGGAACACTGAAGCTTTCTTT. Rearrangement joined TRBV7-6 to TRBJ1-1; no D gene is confidently identified. The CDR3 spans 13 residues, from the cysteine through the phenylalanine. Of the read, only the CDR3 DNA is kept; its 39 bases are in frame from base 1. V loses 6 bases of germline sequence and J loses 1 base, and the interval between the two ends is 9 bases. From a lookup of the germline V gene, CDR1 and CDR2 are SGHVS and FNYEAQ.